This is a list of T cell receptor beta chains from one sample in a study of shared clonotypes between healthy human individuals. Only in-frame clones appear in the TCRdb table, and some are missing; sequencing was by immunoSEQ multiplex PCR. Here the sample spans over a million clones, about 96% being singletons. Sequencing used naive CD4+ T cells sorted from blood. These receptors all stem from a man aged 25-45 years in good health. Each CDR3 is given with its conserved first and last residue. The order of the fields is V gene, clone size, J gene, CDR3 protein. Size is stated for part of the rows, as once, few or many counts, or as a class when the clone is expanded.

>TRBV4-1|.|TRBJ2-1
CASSQEKDHYNEQFF
>TRBV6-1|.|TRBJ2-3
CASSEAFPDTQYF
>TRBV7-2|.|TRBJ2-7
CASSQDRVKTYEQYF
>TRBV5-6|once|TRBJ1-5
CASHWGRGFNQPQHF
>TRBV16|.|TRBJ1-1
CASSQLGSLGSAFF
>TRBV10-1|.|TRBJ2-3
CASSEMVPDTQYF
>TRBV7-2|.|TRBJ2-5
CASSLGRQETQYF
>TRBV5-4|.|TRBJ2-7
CASSDRDRGFHEQYF
>TRBV10-2|.|TRBJ1-1
CASGDTIQTEAFF
>TRBV7-9|.|TRBJ2-7
CASSLISEQYF
>TRBV5-4|.|TRBJ2-7
CASSYSGRAFEQYF
>TRBV13|.|TRBJ2-1
CASSTSRRLAVDNEQFF
>TRBV14|.|TRBJ1-1
CASSPKRDRDLLMEAFF
>TRBV7-2|.|TRBJ1-3
CASSLVSGSGNTIYF
>TRBV27|.|TRBJ2-5
CASSLSGQGAEETQYF
>TRBV9|.|TRBJ2-2
CASSADKPGTGELFF